Sequencing of this T cell receptor beta chain was carried out in a study of human thymus T cells. Findings and limits, study-wide: There appeared to be biased usage of V and J genes in thymic and blood repertoires.

V shed 5 bases and J shed 2 bases, with 15 bases lying between them. This CDR3 is built from 15 residues. Germline-derived CDR1 and CDR2 are MNHEY and SVGAGI. Clones were read by immunoSEQ multiplex PCR, and TCRdb kept only the in-frame ones, dropping some. This table has tens of thousands of clones, approximately 95% appearing once. With regard to this clone: Its target is not known.

The gene calls are TRBV6-5 and TRBJ2-5; D gene ambiguous. The receptor was derived from a boy under three years old with a congenital heart defect but otherwise immunologically healthy. Sample: blood. The chain's CDR3 is CASSGAHRAQETQYF. The CDR3 region has the DNA TGTGCCAGCAGTGGCGCCCACCGGGCGCAAGAGACCCAGTACTTC.